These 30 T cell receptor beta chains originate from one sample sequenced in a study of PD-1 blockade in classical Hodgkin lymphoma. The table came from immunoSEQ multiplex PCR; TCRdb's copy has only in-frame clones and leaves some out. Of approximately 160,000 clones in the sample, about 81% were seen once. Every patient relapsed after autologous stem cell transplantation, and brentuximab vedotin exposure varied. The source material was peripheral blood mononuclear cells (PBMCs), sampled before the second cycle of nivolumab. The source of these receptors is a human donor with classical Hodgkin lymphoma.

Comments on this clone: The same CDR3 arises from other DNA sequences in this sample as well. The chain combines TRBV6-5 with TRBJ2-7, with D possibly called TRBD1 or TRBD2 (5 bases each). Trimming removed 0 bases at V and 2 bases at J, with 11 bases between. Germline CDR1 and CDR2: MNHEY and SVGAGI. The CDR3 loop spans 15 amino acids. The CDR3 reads CASSYSGQGPYEQYF. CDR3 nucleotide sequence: TGTGCCAGCAGTTACTCGGGGCAGGGACCCTACGAGCAGTACTTC.

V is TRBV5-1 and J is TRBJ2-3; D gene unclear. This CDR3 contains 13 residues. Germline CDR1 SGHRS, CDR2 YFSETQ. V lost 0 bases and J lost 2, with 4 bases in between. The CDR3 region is CASSLDITDTQYF. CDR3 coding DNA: TGCGCCAGCAGCTTGGACATCACAGATACGCAGTATTTT.

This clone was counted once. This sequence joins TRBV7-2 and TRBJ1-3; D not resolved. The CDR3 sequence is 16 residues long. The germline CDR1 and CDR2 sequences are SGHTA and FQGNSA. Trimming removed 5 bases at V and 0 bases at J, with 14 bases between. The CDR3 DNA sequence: TGTGCCAGCAGCCGCGGGAGGGCCAACTCTGGAAACACCATATATTTT. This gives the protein CASSRGRANSGNTIYF.

The CDR3 spells CASSQDPGKMIHEQYF. CDR3 DNA: TGCGCCAGCAGCCAAGATCCGGGAAAGATGATCCACGAGCAGTACTTC. The chain joins TRBV4-3 to TRBJ2-7, with TRBD2 as a possible D gene (5 bases). The germline CDR1 and CDR2 sequences are LGHNA and YSLEER. The germline V and J ends were trimmed by 0 bases and 5 bases, with 17 bases remaining between them. The CDR3 sequence is 16 residues long.

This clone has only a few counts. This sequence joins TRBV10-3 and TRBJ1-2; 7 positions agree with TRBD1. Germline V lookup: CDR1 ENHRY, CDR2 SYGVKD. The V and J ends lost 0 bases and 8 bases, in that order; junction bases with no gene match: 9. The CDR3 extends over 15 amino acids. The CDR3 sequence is CAISESAAGGEGYTF. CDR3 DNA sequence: TGTGCCATCAGTGAGTCCGCGGCAGGGGGTGAGGGCTACACCTTC.

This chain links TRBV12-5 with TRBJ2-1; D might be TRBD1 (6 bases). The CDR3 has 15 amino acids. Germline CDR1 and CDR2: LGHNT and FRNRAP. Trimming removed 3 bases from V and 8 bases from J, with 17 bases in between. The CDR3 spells CASGFGGWSNYEQFF. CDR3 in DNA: TGTGCTAGTGGTTTTGGGGGCTGGTCGAATTATGAGCAGTTCTTC.

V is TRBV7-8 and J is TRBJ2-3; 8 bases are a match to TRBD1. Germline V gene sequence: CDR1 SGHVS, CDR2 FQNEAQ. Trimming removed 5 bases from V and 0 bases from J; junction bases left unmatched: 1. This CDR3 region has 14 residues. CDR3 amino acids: CASSRDRSTDTQYF. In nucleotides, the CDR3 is TGTGCCAGCAGCCGGGACAGGAGCACAGATACGCAGTATTTT. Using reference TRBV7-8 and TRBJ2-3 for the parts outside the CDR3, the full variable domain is GAGVSQSPRYKVAKRGQDVALRCDPISGHVSLFWYQQALGQGPEFLTYFQNEAQLDKSGLPSDRFFAERPEGSVSTLKIQRTQQEDSAVYLCASSRDRSTDTQYFGPGTRLTVL.

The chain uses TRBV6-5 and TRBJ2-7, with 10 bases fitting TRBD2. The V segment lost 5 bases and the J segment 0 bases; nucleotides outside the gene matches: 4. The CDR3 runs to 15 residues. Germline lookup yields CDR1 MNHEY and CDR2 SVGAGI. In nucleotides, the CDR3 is TGTGCCAGCAGTAGATCTAGCGGGAGCTCCTACGAGCAGTACTTC. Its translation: CASSRSSGSSYEQYF.

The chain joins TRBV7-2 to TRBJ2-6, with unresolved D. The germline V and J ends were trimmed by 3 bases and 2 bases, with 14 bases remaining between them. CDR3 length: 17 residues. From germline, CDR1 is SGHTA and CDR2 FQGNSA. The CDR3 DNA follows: TGTGCCAGCAGCTTCTCCCTGCGTGGGGCTGGGGCCAACGTCCTGACTTTC. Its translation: CASSFSLRGAGANVLTF.

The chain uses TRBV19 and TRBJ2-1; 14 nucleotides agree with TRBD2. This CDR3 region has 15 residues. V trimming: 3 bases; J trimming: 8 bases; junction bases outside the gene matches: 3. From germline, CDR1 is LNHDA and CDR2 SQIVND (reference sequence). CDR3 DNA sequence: TGTGCCAGTAGTATTGGGACTAGCGGGAGACATGAGCAGTTCTTC. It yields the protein CASSIGTSGRHEQFF.

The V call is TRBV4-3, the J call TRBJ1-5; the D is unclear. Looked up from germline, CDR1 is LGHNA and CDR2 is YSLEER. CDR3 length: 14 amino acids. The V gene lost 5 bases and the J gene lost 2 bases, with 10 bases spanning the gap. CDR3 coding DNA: TGCGCCAGCAGCGTTGGGAAGGGCAATCAGCCCCAGCATTTT. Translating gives CASSVGKGNQPQHF.

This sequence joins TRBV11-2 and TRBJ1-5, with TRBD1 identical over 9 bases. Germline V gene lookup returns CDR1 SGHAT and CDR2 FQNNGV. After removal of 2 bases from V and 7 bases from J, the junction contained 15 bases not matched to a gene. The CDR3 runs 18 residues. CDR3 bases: TGTGCCAGCAGCTTAAACCCCCCGGGACAGGGTGGGAGACAGCCCCAGCATTTT. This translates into CASSLNPPGQGGRQPQHF.

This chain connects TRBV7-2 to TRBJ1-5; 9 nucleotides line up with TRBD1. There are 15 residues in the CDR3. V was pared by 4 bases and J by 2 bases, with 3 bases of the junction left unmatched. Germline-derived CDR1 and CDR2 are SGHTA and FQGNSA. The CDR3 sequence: CASSWDRAGNQPQHF. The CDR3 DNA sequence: TGTGCCAGCAGCTGGGACAGGGCGGGCAATCAGCCCCAGCATTTT.

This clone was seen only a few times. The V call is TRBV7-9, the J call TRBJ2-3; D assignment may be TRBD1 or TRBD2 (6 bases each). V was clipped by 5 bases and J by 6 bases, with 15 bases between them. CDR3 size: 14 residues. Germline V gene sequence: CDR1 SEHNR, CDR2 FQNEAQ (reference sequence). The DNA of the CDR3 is TGTGCCAGCAGCCCGGGGGCCACTGGGGATACGCAGTATTTT. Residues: CASSPGATGDTQYF.

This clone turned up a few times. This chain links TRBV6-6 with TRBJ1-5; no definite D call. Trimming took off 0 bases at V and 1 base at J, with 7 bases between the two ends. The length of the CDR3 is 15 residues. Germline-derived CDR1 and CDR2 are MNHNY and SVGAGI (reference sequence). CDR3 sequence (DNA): TGTGCCAGCAGTTACTCGATGCTGAGCAATCAGCCCCAGCATTTT. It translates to CASSYSMLSNQPQHF.

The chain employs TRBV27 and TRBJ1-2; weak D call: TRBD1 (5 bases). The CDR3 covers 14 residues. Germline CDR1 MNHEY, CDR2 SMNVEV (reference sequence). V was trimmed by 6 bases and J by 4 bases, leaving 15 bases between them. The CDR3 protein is CASRAGGSAYGYTF. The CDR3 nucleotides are TGTGCCAGCAGGGCCGGGGGGAGTGCCTATGGCTACACCTTC.

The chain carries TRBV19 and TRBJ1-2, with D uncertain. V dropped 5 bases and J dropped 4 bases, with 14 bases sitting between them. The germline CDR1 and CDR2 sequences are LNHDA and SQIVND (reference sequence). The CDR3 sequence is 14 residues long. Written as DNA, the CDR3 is TGTGCCAGTAGTCCGAGGAGATCGGGCTATGGCTACACCTTC. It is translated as CASSPRRSGYGYTF. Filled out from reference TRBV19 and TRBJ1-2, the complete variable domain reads DGGITQSPKYLFRKEGQNVTLSCEQNLNHDAMYWYRQDPGQGLRLIYYSQIVNDFQKGDIAEGYSVSREKKESFPLTVTSAQKNPTAFYLCASSPRRSGYGYTFGSGTRLTVV.

CDR3 coding DNA: TGTGCCAGCTCGGCGACAGGGGTCCCTAATGAAAAACTGTTTTTT. It codes for CASSATGVPNEKLFF. The chain has TRBV18 and TRBJ1-4; 8 bases map to TRBD1. This CDR3 is built from 15 residues. Germline-derived CDR1 and CDR2 are KGHSH and LQKENI. V gave up 6 bases and J gave up 3 bases; unmatched junction bases: 6.

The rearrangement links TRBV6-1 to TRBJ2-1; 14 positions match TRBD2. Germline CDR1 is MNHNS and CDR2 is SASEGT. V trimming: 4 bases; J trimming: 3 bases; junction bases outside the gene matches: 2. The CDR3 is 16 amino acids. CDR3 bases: TGTGCCAGCAGTGGGACTAGCGGGGGGCTCTACAATGAGCAGTTCTTC. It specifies CASSGTSGGLYNEQFF.

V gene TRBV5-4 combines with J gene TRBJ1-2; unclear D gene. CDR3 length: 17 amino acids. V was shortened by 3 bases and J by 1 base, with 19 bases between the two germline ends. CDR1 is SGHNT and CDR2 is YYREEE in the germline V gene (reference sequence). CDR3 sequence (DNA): TGTGCCAGCAGCTCCGGGCCGACGCCGACCGTTAACTATGGCTACACCTTC. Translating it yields CASSSGPTPTVNYGYTF.

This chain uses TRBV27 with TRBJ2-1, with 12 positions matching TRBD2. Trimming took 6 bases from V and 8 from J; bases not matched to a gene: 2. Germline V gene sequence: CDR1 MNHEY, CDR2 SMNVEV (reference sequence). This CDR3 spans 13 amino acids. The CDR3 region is CASRASGGDEQFF. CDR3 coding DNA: TGTGCCAGCAGGGCTAGCGGGGGGGATGAGCAGTTCTTC.

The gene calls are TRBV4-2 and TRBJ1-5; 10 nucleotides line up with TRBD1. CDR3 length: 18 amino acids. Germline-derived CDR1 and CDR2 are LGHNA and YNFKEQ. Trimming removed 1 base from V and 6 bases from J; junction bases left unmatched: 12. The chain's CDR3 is CASSQAGTGVNRGQPQHF. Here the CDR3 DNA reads TGTGCCAGCAGCCAAGCCGGGACAGGGGTGAACAGGGGTCAGCCCCAGCATTTT.

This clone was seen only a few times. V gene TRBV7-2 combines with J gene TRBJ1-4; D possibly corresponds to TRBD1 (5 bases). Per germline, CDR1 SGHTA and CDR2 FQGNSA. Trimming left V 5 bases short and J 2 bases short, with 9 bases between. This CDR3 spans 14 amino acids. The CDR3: CASSPRVTNEKLFF. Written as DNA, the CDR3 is TGTGCCAGCAGCCCCAGGGTGACTAATGAAAAACTGTTTTTT.

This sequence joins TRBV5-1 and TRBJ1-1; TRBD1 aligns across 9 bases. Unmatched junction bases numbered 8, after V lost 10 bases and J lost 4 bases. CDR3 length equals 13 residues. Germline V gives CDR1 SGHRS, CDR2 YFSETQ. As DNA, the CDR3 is TGCGCCGCGCGACAGGGGGACGGCACTGAAGCTTTCTTT. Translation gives CAARQGDGTEAFF.

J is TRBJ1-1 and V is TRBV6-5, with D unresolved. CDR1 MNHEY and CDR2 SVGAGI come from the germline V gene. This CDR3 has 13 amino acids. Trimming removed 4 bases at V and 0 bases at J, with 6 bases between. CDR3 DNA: TGTGCCAGCAGTTCTCCTTTGAACACTGAAGCTTTCTTT. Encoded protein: CASSSPLNTEAFF.

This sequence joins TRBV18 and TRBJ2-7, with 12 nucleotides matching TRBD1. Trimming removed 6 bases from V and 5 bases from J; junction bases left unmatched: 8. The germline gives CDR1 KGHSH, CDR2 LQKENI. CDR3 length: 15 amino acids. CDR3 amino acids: CASSILGTGGNEQYF. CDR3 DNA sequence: TGTGCCAGCTCCATACTCGGGACAGGGGGCAACGAGCAGTACTTC.

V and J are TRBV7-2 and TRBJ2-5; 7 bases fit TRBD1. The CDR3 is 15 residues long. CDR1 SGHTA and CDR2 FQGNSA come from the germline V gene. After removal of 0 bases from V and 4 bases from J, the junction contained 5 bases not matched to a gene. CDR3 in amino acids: CASSLAGTDLETQYF. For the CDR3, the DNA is TGTGCCAGCAGCTTAGCGGGGACAGACTTAGAGACCCAGTACTTC.

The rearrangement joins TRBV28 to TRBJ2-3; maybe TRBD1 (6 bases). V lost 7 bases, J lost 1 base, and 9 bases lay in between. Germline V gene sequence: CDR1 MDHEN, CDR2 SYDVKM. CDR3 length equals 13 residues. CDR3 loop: CASIGGRTDTQYF. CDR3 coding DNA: TGTGCCAGCATTGGGGGCCGCACAGATACGCAGTATTTT. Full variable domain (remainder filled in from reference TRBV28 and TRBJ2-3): DVKVTQSSRYLVKRTGEKVFLECVQDMDHENMFWYRQDPGLGLRLIYFSYDVKMKEKGDIPEGYSVSREKKERFSLILESASTNQTSMYLCASIGGRTDTQYFGPGTRLTVL.

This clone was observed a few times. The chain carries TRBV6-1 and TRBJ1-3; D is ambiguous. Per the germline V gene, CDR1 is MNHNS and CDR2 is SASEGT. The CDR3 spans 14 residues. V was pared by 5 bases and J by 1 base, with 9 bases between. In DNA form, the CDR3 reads TGTGCCAGCAGTCAGACACCGTCTGGAAACACCATATATTTT. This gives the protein CASSQTPSGNTIYF.

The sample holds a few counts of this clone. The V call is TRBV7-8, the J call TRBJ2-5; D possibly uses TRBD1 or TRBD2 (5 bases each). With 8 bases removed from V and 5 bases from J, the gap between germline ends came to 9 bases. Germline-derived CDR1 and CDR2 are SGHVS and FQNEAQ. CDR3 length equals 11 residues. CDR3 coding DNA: TGTGCCAGCCGGGGCGGGGAGACCCAGTACTTC. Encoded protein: CASRGGETQYF.